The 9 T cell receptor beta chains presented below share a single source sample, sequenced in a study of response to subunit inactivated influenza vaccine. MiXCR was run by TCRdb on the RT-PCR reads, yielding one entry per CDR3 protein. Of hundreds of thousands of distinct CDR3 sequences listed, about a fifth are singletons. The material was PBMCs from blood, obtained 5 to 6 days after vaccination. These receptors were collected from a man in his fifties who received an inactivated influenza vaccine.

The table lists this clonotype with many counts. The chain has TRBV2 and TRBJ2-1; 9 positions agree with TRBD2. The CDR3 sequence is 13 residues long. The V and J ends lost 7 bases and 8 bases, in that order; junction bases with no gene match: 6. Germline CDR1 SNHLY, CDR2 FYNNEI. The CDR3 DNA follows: TGTGCCAGCAAGGCGGGAGGGGTATATGAGCAGTTCTTC. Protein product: CASKAGGVYEQFF.

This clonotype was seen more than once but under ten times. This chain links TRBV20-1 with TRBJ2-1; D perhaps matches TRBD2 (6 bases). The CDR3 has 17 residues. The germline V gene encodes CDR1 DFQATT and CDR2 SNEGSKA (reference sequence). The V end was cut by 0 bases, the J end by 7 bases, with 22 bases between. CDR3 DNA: TGCAGTGCTAGAGACCCTGTGGGGGGTGGGGGGTGGAATGAGCAGTTCTTC. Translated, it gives CSARDPVGGGGWNEQFF.

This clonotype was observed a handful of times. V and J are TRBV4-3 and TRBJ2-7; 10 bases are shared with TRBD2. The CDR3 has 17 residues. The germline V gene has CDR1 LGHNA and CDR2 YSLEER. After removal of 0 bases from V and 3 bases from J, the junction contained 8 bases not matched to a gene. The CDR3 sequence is CASSQDLASGSNYEQYF. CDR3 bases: TGCGCCAGCAGCCAAGATTTAGCTAGCGGGAGTAACTACGAGCAGTACTTC.

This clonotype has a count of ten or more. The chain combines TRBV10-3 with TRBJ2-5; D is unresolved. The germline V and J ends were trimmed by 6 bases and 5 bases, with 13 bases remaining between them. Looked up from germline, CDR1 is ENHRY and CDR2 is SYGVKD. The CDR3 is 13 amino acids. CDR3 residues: CAIRGQSRETQYF. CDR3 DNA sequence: TGTGCCATCAGGGGCCAATCAAGGGAGACCCAGTACTTC.

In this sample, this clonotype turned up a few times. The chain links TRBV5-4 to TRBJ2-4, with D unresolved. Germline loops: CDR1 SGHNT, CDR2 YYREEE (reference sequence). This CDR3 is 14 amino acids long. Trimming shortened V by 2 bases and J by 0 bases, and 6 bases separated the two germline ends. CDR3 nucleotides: TGTGCCAGCAGCTTAGCACTAGCCAAAAACATTCAGTACTTC. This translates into CASSLALAKNIQYF.

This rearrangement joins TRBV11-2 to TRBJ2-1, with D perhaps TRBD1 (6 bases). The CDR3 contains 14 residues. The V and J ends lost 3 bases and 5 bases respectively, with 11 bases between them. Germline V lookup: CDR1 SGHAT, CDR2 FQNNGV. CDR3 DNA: TGTGCCAGCAGCTTGTCGGACAGACACAATGAGCAGTTCTTC. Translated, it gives CASSLSDRHNEQFF.

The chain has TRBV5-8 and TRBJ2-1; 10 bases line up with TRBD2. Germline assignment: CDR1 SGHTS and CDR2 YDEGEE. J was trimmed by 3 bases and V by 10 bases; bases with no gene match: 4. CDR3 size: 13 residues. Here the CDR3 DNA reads TGTGCCTACGGGACTAGCGACTACAATGAGCAGTTCTTC. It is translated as CAYGTSDYNEQFF.

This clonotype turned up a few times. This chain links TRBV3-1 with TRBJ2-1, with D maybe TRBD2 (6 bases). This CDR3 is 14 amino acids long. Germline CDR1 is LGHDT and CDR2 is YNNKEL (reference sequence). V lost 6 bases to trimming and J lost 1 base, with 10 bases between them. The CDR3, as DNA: TGTGCCAGCAGGGCAGCGGGTTCCTACAATGAGCAGTTCTTC. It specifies CASRAAGSYNEQFF.

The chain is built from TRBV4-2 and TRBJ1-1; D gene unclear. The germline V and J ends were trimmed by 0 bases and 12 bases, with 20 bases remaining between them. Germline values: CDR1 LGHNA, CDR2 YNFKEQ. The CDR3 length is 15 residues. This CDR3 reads CASSQDFAGPRQPFF. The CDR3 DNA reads TGTGCCAGCAGCCAAGATTTCGCAGGACCGCGCCAACCTTTCTTT.